This TCR beta chain was retrieved from a study of T-cell memory formation after mild COVID-19. For the study at large: Across donors, TCR clusters were largely donor specific. General study results and limits: CD4/CD8 balance held among clones contracting day 15 to 85, and later expanders leaned CD4+.

5'RACE with constant-segment primers built TCRalpha and TCRbeta cDNA libraries with UMIs. In TCRdb, the 5' RACE reads were re-called with MiXCR into one record per CDR3 protein. The sample records over 25,000 distinct CDR3 sequences, 20% to 25% being singletons. This clonotype was counted ten times or more. Its matching antigen is unknown. V was clipped by 9 bases and J by 11 bases; unmatched bases: 11. The CDR3 consists of 13 residues. CDR1 is KGHDR and CDR2 is SFDVKD in the germline V gene. The sample consisted of PBMCs or a T cell subset sorted from them (not recorded which). The rearrangement links TRBV24-1 to TRBJ1-1; TRBD1 aligns across 10 bases. The clonotype originates from an adult who had mild COVID-19 (a few samples of this study predate the infection). Cell type and time point are not known. The CDR3 DNA follows: TGTGCCACCCGCCCGGGACAGGGGTCTAGGGCTTTCTTT. Protein sequence: CATRPGQGSRAFF.